Following are 3 T cell receptor beta chains from one sample sequenced in a study of shared clonotypes between healthy human individuals. Only in-frame clones appear in the TCRdb table, and some are missing; sequencing was by immunoSEQ multiplex PCR. The sample has about 980,000 clones, less than 85% seen once; the top ten hold over 1.3%. Sequencing was carried out using memory CD4+ T cells sorted from blood. The subset is: CD45RA-negative fraction. These receptors were collected from a man in his late teens or twenties in good health.

The V gene is TRBV20-1, the J gene TRBJ1-4; D not resolved. Trimming removed 3 bases from V and 8 bases from J, with 7 bases in between. This CDR3 has 11 amino acids. Germline V gene lookup returns CDR1 DFQATT and CDR2 SNEGSKA (reference sequence). Written as DNA, the CDR3 is TGCAGTGCTAGCCTCCTAGAAAAACTGTTTTTT. Translating gives CSASLLEKLFF.

The gene calls are TRBV18 and TRBJ1-1; the D is unclear. V was clipped by 3 bases and J by 0 bases, with 11 bases between them. The germline V gene encodes CDR1 KGHSH and CDR2 LQKENI. This CDR3 comprises 15 residues. CDR3 DNA sequence: TGTGCCAGCTCACCCCCGTTCGAGTTGAACACTGAAGCTTTCTTT. Protein product: CASSPPFELNTEAFF.

The chain joins TRBV15 to TRBJ1-6; D is perhaps TRBD1 (5 bases). There are 19 residues in the CDR3. V lost 2 bases to trimming and J lost 6 bases, with 23 bases between them. Germline-derived CDR1 and CDR2 are LNHNV and YYDKDF (reference sequence). For the CDR3, the DNA is TGTGCCACCAGCAGAACCGCCCTCCGGGGGGTAGGAGGTAATTCACCCCTCCACTTT. Its translation: CATSRTALRGVGGNSPLHF.